The rows below give T cell receptor beta chains drawn from one sample of a study of OX40 agonist ivuxolimab in advanced cancers. Generated by immunoSEQ multiplex PCR, the TCRdb table keeps only in-frame clones and is missing some. The table records some 70,000 clones, 70% to 90% of them present only once. The sample consisted of CD4+ or CD8+ T cells sorted from blood, taken in a trial of the OX40 agonist ivuxolimab. These receptors were taken from an adult with an advanced solid tumor such as melanoma, head and neck, liver or kidney cancer. Each CDR3 is given with its conserved first and last residue. D genes are given only for firm matches. Not all rows give a size; the values are once, few, many and, for expanded clones, a class.

CDR3: CAWSVSGTAEQFF; DNA: TGTGCCTGGAGTGTAAGTGGTACTGCAGAGCAGTTCTTC; V: TRBV30; size: -; D: -; J: TRBJ2-1
CDR3: CASSERAVGLRIGLIGNTIYF; DNA: TGTGCCAGCAGCGAACGAGCTGTGGGCCTGAGGATTGGTTTAATCGGAAACACCATATATTTT; V: TRBV21-1; size: -; D: -; J: TRBJ1-3
CDR3: CASSKPGRVYGYTF; DNA: TGTGCCAGCAGTAAACCCGGAAGGGTTTATGGCTACACCTTC; V: TRBV28; size: -; D: -; J: TRBJ1-2
CDR3: CASKAGDGNTIYF; DNA: TGTGCCAGCAAAGCAGGGGACGGAAACACCATATATTTT; V: TRBV6-5; size: -; D: -; J: TRBJ1-3
CDR3: CASSIALRGHQPQHF; DNA: TGTGCCAGTAGTATAGCCCTCAGGGGGCATCAGCCCCAGCATTTT; V: TRBV19; size: -; D: TRBD1; J: TRBJ1-5
CDR3: CASGLRQPGYGYTF; DNA: TGTGCCAGCGGGTTGAGACAGCCTGGCTATGGCTACACCTTC; V: TRBV5-8; size: -; D: -; J: TRBJ1-2
CDR3: CASRGQGGGYTF; DNA: TGTGCCAGTAGGGGACAGGGTGGCGGCTACACCTTC; V: TRBV19; size: -; D: TRBD1; J: TRBJ1-2
CDR3: CASSSRVGTPLHF; DNA: TGCGCCAGCAGTTCCAGGGTTGGAACACCCCTCCACTTT; V: TRBV5-1; size: -; D: -; J: TRBJ1-6
CDR3: CASSLTAGGTEAFF; DNA: TGTGCCAGCAGCTTAACTGCAGGGGGCACTGAAGCTTTCTTT; V: TRBV11-2; size: -; D: TRBD1; J: TRBJ1-1
CDR3: CASSTEGDNQPQHF; DNA: TGTGCCAGCAGCACTGAGGGTGACAATCAGCCCCAGCATTTT; V: TRBV2; size: -; D: -; J: TRBJ1-5
CDR3: CASSFGTGAAMNTEAFF; DNA: TGTGCCAGCAGCTTTGGGACAGGGGCAGCGATGAACACTGAAGCTTTCTTT; V: TRBV7-2; size: -; D: TRBD1; J: TRBJ1-1
CDR3: CASSASRRGYTEAFF; DNA: TGTGCCAGCAGCGCCTCCCGAAGGGGGTACACTGAAGCTTTCTTT; V: TRBV5-6; size: once; D: -; J: TRBJ1-1
CDR3: CASSPQGTQETQYF; DNA: TGCGCCAGCAGCCCTCAGGGGACCCAAGAGACCCAGTACTTC; V: TRBV5-1; size: -; D: -; J: TRBJ2-5
CDR3: CASSLSTSTQGNQPQHF; DNA: TGTGCCAGCTCCCTCTCCACAAGCACCCAGGGCAATCAGCCCCAGCATTTT; V: TRBV18; size: -; D: -; J: TRBJ1-5
CDR3: CASSWDRGSTGELFF; DNA: TGTGCCAGCAGCTGGGACAGGGGGAGCACCGGGGAGCTGTTTTTT; V: TRBV5-4; size: -; D: TRBD1; J: TRBJ2-2
CDR3: CASSLEGLRPYGYTF; DNA: TGCGCCAGCAGCTTGGAGGGGTTACGCCCTTATGGCTACACCTTC; V: TRBV5-1; size: once; D: -; J: TRBJ1-2
CDR3: CASSLALVGNTIYF; DNA: TGTGCCAGCAGCTTAGCGCTAGTCGGAAACACCATATATTTT; V: TRBV7-2; size: -; D: -; J: TRBJ1-3
CDR3: CASSDRSGTEAFF; DNA: TGTGCCAGCAGTGACCGTTCTGGGACAGAAGCTTTCTTT; V: TRBV6-1; size: -; D: -; J: TRBJ1-1
CDR3: CASSEFLGRGGYTF; DNA: TGTGCCAGCAGTGAATTCTTGGGCCGGGGCGGCTACACCTTC; V: TRBV25-1; size: -; D: -; J: TRBJ1-2